A single sample gave rise to the 17 T cell receptor beta chains below, sequenced in a study of CD8+CD57+ T cells in acquired aplastic anemia. TCR beta VDJ and CDR3 were profiled, and genomic DNA was the template. TCRdb redid the calling of the reads with MiXCR, one entry per CDR3 protein. The sample records under 150,000 distinct CDR3 sequences, 30% to 45% being singletons. Selection for sequencing was limited to patients who had shown CD8+CD57+ cell expansion by flow cytometry. Sequenced sample: sorted CD4+, CD8+, or CD8+CD57+ T cells (not recorded which) from PBMCs. The source of these receptors is a human donor with aplastic anemia.

In this sample, this clonotype turned up many times. J is TRBJ2-2 and V is TRBV20-1; 10 bases line up with TRBD2. Germline CDR1 DFQATT, CDR2 SNEGSKA (reference sequence). The J segment lost 7 bases and the V segment lost 0 bases, leaving 8 bases of the junction unmatched. The CDR3 spans 16 residues. CDR3 amino acids: CSARDAAGGLYGELFF. CDR3 DNA: TGCAGTGCTAGAGATGCAGCGGGGGGGCTTTACGGGGAGCTGTTTTTT.

This clonotype has ten or more counts. The V and J genes are TRBV5-5 and TRBJ2-1; D is possibly TRBD2 (5 bases). V shed 5 bases and J shed 5 bases, with 11 bases lying between them. Germline lookup yields CDR1 SGHKS and CDR2 YYEKEE (reference sequence). CDR3 length: 13 residues. The CDR3 DNA reads TGTGCCAGCAGTAGGGAGCGAGACAATGAGCAGTTCTTC. It yields the protein CASSRERDNEQFF.

The sample holds many counts of this clonotype. The chain uses TRBV3-1 and TRBJ1-6; no clear D. V was shortened by 4 bases and J by 3 bases, with 4 bases between the two germline ends. The CDR3 consists of 13 residues. Germline CDR1 and CDR2: LGHDT and YNNKEL (reference sequence). CDR3 DNA: TGTGCCAGCAGCCCCGGCTATAATTCACCCCTCCACTTT. This sequence encodes CASSPGYNSPLHF.

This clonotype was seen many times. The chain recombines TRBV9 with TRBJ1-2; 7 bases agree with TRBD1. The CDR3 contains 14 residues. V lost 6 bases to trimming and J lost 4 bases; unmatched junction nucleotides: 9. The germline gives CDR1 SGDLS, CDR2 YYNGEE. The chain's CDR3 is CASTHREGAYGYTF. The CDR3 bases are TGTGCCAGCACCCACCGTGAGGGGGCCTATGGCTACACCTTC.

The V gene is TRBV25-1, the J gene TRBJ1-4, with D possibly being TRBD1 (5 bases). V lost 4 bases and J lost 7, with 10 bases in between. The CDR3 covers 13 residues. Germline lookup yields CDR1 MGHDK and CDR2 SYGVNS. The CDR3 coding sequence is TGTGCCAGCAGTGTTACAGGAGTTGAAAAACTGTTTTTT. Translated, it gives CASSVTGVEKLFF.

Ten or more counts support this clonotype. V is TRBV6-1 and J is TRBJ1-6, with 9 bases aligning to TRBD1. The trim removed 2 bases at V and 2 bases at J, leaving 4 bases unmatched. The CDR3 loop spans 17 amino acids. Germline CDR1 MNHNS, CDR2 SASEGT. This CDR3 is CASSERQGDTYNSPLHF. The CDR3 nucleotides are TGTGCCAGCAGTGAAAGACAGGGGGATACCTATAATTCACCCCTCCACTTT.

This clonotype appeared a few times. The rearrangement uses TRBV6-1 and TRBJ1-6; D remains ambiguous. CDR3 size: 14 residues. Germline loops: CDR1 MNHNS, CDR2 SASEGT. Between the trimmed V and J ends, which lost 4 bases and 7 bases, there was a span of 11 bases. CDR3 DNA sequence: TGTGCCAGCAGTGGGACGGACGAAAATTCACCCCTCCACTTT. Translated, it gives CASSGTDENSPLHF.

The CDR3 sequence: CASSAGIGNQPQHF. CDR3 in DNA: TGCGCCAGCAGTGCGGGTATCGGCAATCAGCCCCAGCATTTT. This chain uses TRBV10-2 with TRBJ1-5; D remains unclear. V was pared by 4 bases and J by 2 bases, with 9 bases between. The germline gives CDR1 WSHSY, CDR2 SAAADI. The length of the CDR3 is 14 residues.

This clonotype was seen repeatedly, ten times or more. CDR3 protein: CAISDREYGYTF. The CDR3 DNA reads as TGTGCCATCAGTGATAGAGAATATGGCTACACCTTC. This chain uses TRBV10-3 with TRBJ1-2, with D hard to call. Germline CDR1 reads ENHRY; CDR2 reads SYGVKD. V dropped 3 bases and J dropped 5 bases, with 7 bases sitting between them. The CDR3 loop spans 12 amino acids.

This clonotype was seen at least ten times. The CDR3 sequence is CASSGRGGTNEQFF. For the CDR3, the DNA is TGTGCCAGCTCCGGGAGGGGGGGCACGAATGAGCAGTTCTTC. The chain uses TRBV3-1 and TRBJ2-1; 8 bases align to TRBD2. The CDR3 has 14 amino acids. Germline V gene data show CDR1 as LGHDT and CDR2 as YNNKEL (reference sequence). V dropped 8 bases and J dropped 7; count of bases not matched to a gene: 10.

This clonotype was recorded at least ten times. The J gene is TRBJ2-1, the V gene TRBV20-1; possible D gene TRBD1, 5 bases. Germline V gene lookup returns CDR1 DFQATT and CDR2 SNEGSKA (reference sequence). The CDR3 is 15 residues long. V was trimmed by 6 bases and J by 0 bases, leaving 15 bases between them. CDR3 in DNA: TGCAGTGCCAATAGGGGCCTAAGCTCCTACAATGAGCAGTTCTTC. As protein: CSANRGLSSYNEQFF.

This clonotype occurred many times. J is TRBJ2-2 and V is TRBV4-2; 12 nucleotides line up with TRBD2. CDR1 and CDR2 (germline): LGHNA, YNFKEQ. V gave up 4 bases and J gave up 8 bases; unmatched junction bases: 5. The CDR3 length is 15 residues. CDR3 region: CASSLRLAGEGELFF. The DNA for the CDR3 is TGTGCCAGCAGCCTCCGACTAGCGGGGGAGGGGGAGCTGTTTTTT.

The CDR3 loop is CASQDRVGYNSPLHF. The CDR3 region has the DNA TGTGCCAGCCAAGATCGGGTGGGCTATAATTCACCCCTCCACTTT. V and J are TRBV2 and TRBJ1-6; D is unclear. There are 15 residues in the CDR3. V was pared by 8 bases and J by 3 bases, with 14 bases between. From germline, CDR1 is SNHLY and CDR2 FYNNEI. Based on the CDR3 plus reference TRBV2 and TRBJ1-6, the full variable domain is EPEVTQTPSHQVTQMGQEVILRCVPISNHLYFYWYRQILGQKVEFLVSFYNNEISEKSEIFDDQFSVERPDGSNFTLKIRSTKLEDSAMYFCASQDRVGYNSPLHFGNGTRLTVT.

This clonotype was seen more than once but under ten times. It may be a read error: a sequence one base away is much more abundant. The V and J genes are TRBV12-3 or TRBV12-4 and TRBJ1-2; 8 nucleotides align to TRBD1. This CDR3 comprises 16 residues. The CDR3 bases are TGTGCCAGCAGTCCCCCGGGGACAGGATCCAACTATGGCCACACCTTC. Its protein product is CASSPPGTGSNYGHTF.

The chain combines TRBV7-6 with TRBJ2-4, with D unclear. V was cut by 5 bases and J by 6 bases, with 17 bases left in between. CDR1 SGHVS and CDR2 FNYEAQ come from the germline V gene. The CDR3 is made up of 15 amino acids. The CDR3 bases are TGTGCCAGCAGCCCTGACCGGACGGCTGGAAACATTCAGTACTTC. Protein product: CASSPDRTAGNIQYF.

Regarding this clonotype: Given a much more abundant clone one base away, this may be a read error. V is TRBV9 and J is TRBJ2-3; 8 bases match TRBD1. CDR1 SGDLS and CDR2 YYNGEE come from the germline V gene. CDR3 length equals 16 residues. CDR3 protein: CASSFRQGTSTDTQCF. In nucleotides, the CDR3 is TGTGCCAGCAGCTTTCGACAGGGGACAAGCACAGATACGCAGTGTTTT.

This clonotype was seen ten or more times. The chain employs TRBV2 and TRBJ2-1; tentative D call: TRBD1 (5 bases). Between the trimmed V and J ends, which lost 2 bases and 15 bases, there was a span of 17 bases. The germline gives CDR1 SNHLY, CDR2 FYNNEI. CDR3 size: 13 residues. Here the CDR3 DNA reads TGTGCCAGCAGTGAAAGACAGTGGACCCCCTCGTTCTTC. Its protein is CASSERQWTPSFF.